The T cell receptor (beta chain) under discussion was sequenced for a study of Ad26.COV2.S vaccination and SARS-CoV-2 variants. The assay was immunoSEQ multiplex PCR, and TCRdb's table has in-frame clones only and misses some. This sample has 43,000 or so clones; 83% occur once, and the top ten carry roughly 45%. Regarding this clone: What it binds is unknown.

The V gene's germline CDR1 is MDHEN and CDR2 SYDVKM. V shed 4 bases and J shed 1 base, with 16 bases lying between them. The CDR3 is 17 amino acids. General study results and limits: Placebo recipients had lower spike-specific TCR breadth than vaccine recipients.

This TCR came from a human donor who had recovered from COVID-19. Source: peripheral blood, taken after recovery from COVID-19. The genes are TRBV28 and TRBJ2-2; the D gene could be TRBD1 or TRBD2 (5 bases each). CDR3 nucleotides: TGTGCCAGCAGTTGGCCGCCGGGGCGGGTGAACACCGGGGAGCTGTTTTTT. As protein: CASSWPPGRVNTGELFF.